This section outlines one T cell receptor beta chain sequence together with its context. Its antigen is not known. The CDR3 has 13 amino acids. V gave up 6 bases and J gave up 4 bases, with 12 bases separating them. The germline V gene encodes CDR1 MNHEY and CDR2 SMNVEV (reference sequence). The protocol was immunoSEQ multiplex PCR, while the TCRdb copy is restricted to in-frame clones and leaves out a portion. The table shows roughly 600,000 clones, with roughly 98% occurring only once. CD45RO-negative, CCR7-selected cells formed the naive CD8 fraction, which excluded terminally differentiated effector memory CD45RA+ cells. The sample comes from a study of shared clonotypes between healthy human individuals. For the study at large: A couple of female and a few male donors aged 18 to 49 were enrolled. Each donor contributed plates that comprised three CD4 naive, three CD4 memory, two CD8 naive and one CD8 memory. Overall study findings and caveats: Around 5.4% of naive CD4 clonotypes were common to several donors.

The specimen sequenced was naive CD8+ T cells sorted from blood. This sequence originates from a man younger than 40 in good health. The chain employs TRBV27 and TRBJ1-2; D is possibly TRBD1 (6 bases). CDR3 DNA sequence: TGTGCCAGCAGCCAGGGGATGGTCTATGGCTACACCTTC. Translation gives CASSQGMVYGYTF.